This is a list of T cell receptor beta chains from one sample in a study of blood T cell repertoires in COVID-19. Sequencing used immunoSEQ multiplex PCR; TCRdb keeps in-frame clones, though not all of them. Of approximately 230,000 clones in the sample, 70% to 90% are singletons; the top ten hold approximately 15%. Sequenced: PBMCs or T cells enriched from blood (not recorded which). These receptors were obtained from a woman between 50 and 59 years old with acute COVID-19. Both conserved end residues are part of each CDR3. Fields, in order: CDR3 DNA, CDR3 protein, clone size, J gene, V gene, D gene. A D gene is named only where the DNA matches it firmly. Clone sizes are given selectively: once, few, many, or a class where the clone is expanded.

DNA: TGCAGCGTTGGGGGACAGGTCGCCGAGACCCAGTACTTC
CDR3: CSVGGQVAETQYF
size: .
J: TRBJ2-5
V: TRBV29-1
D: TRBD1

DNA: TGTGCCAGTAGTATCGGGGATTCTTTTCAGCCCCAGCATTTT
CDR3: CASSIGDSFQPQHF
size: .
J: TRBJ1-5
V: TRBV19
D: .

DNA: TGCAGTGCAACAGCCTACGAGCAGTACTTC
CDR3: CSATAYEQYF
size: .
J: TRBJ2-7
V: TRBV20-1
D: .

DNA: TGTGCCAGCAGGGAGTCCTACAATGAGCAGTTCTTC
CDR3: CASRESYNEQFF
size: .
J: TRBJ2-1
V: TRBV2
D: .

DNA: TGTGCCAGCAGCTCCTCCTATATTGATAGCAATCAGCCCCAGCATTTT
CDR3: CASSSSYIDSNQPQHF
size: .
J: TRBJ1-5
V: TRBV7-9
D: .

DNA: TGTGCCTGGAGCGGAGGAGGACAGGGCTCTGACGAGCAGTACTTC
CDR3: CAWSGGGQGSDEQYF
size: once
J: TRBJ2-7
V: TRBV30
D: TRBD1

DNA: TGTGCCAGCAAGGGCAGGGCATTGGTCAACGAGCAGTACTTC
CDR3: CASKGRALVNEQYF
size: .
J: TRBJ2-7
V: TRBV2
D: .

DNA: TGTGCCAGCTCACCCGGTCCGAATTCACCCCTCCACTTT
CDR3: CASSPGPNSPLHF
size: .
J: TRBJ1-6
V: TRBV18
D: .

DNA: TGTGCCAGCAGACGGACAGCTAACTATGGCTACACCTTC
CDR3: CASRRTANYGYTF
size: .
J: TRBJ1-2
V: TRBV6-5
D: .

DNA: TGTGCCAGCAGCCCGGGGACAGGGTACGGCCAGCCCCAGCATTTT
CDR3: CASSPGTGYGQPQHF
size: few
J: TRBJ1-5
V: TRBV7-2
D: TRBD1

DNA: TGTGCCAGCAGTGAATTAGGGGGCACAGATACGCAGTATTTT
CDR3: CASSELGGTDTQYF
size: .
J: TRBJ2-3
V: TRBV25-1
D: .

DNA: TGTGCCAGCAGTACCGGGACAGGGAGAGAAGAGCAGTACTTC
CDR3: CASSTGTGREEQYF
size: .
J: TRBJ2-7
V: TRBV6-5
D: TRBD1

DNA: TGTGCCAGCAGCGTGGGGACAGCTAATATTTATGGCTACACCTTC
CDR3: CASSVGTANIYGYTF
size: few
J: TRBJ1-2
V: TRBV9
D: TRBD1

DNA: TGTGCCAGCAGCTCCCACTTGGAGTACGAGCAGTACTTC
CDR3: CASSSHLEYEQYF
size: .
J: TRBJ2-7
V: TRBV5-5
D: .

DNA: TGTGCCAGCAGCCAAACGAGGATCTCTGGAAACACCATATATTTT
CDR3: CASSQTRISGNTIYF
size: .
J: TRBJ1-3
V: TRBV16
D: .

DNA: TGTGCCAGCAGCTTGGCCGGTAGGAGAAGCTCCTACGAGCAGTACTTC
CDR3: CASSLAGRRSSYEQYF
size: .
J: TRBJ2-7
V: TRBV5-4
D: .

DNA: TGTGCCAGCAGTTTGACAGGGCCTGAAAAACTGTTTTTT
CDR3: CASSLTGPEKLFF
size: .
J: TRBJ1-4
V: TRBV27
D: TRBD1

DNA: TGTGCCAGCAGCTTTGGGGGAGGTCAGCCCCAGCATTTT
CDR3: CASSFGGGQPQHF
size: .
J: TRBJ1-5
V: TRBV5-6
D: .

DNA: TGTGCCAGCAGCTTATCGACAGTGAACACTGAAGCTTTCTTT
CDR3: CASSLSTVNTEAFF
size: .
J: TRBJ1-1
V: TRBV7-2
D: .

DNA: TGTGCCAGCAGCCCTAACAGGGGCGAGCAGTACTTC
CDR3: CASSPNRGEQYF
size: .
J: TRBJ2-7
V: TRBV11-1
D: TRBD1

DNA: TGTGCCAGCAGCCAACAGGGGGCCACCTATGGCTACACCTTC
CDR3: CASSQQGATYGYTF
size: .
J: TRBJ1-2
V: TRBV11-2
D: TRBD1

DNA: TGTGCCAGCTCCCTACAGGTTGGGGACACTGAAGCTTTCTTT
CDR3: CASSLQVGDTEAFF
size: .
J: TRBJ1-1
V: TRBV18
D: .

DNA: TGTGCCAGCAGTAGGGGGGGCACTGAAGCTTTCTTT
CDR3: CASSRGGTEAFF
size: .
J: TRBJ1-1
V: TRBV28
D: .

DNA: TGTGCCAGCAGCTCAGGACTAGCGTACTACAATGAGCAGTTCTTC
CDR3: CASSSGLAYYNEQFF
size: few
J: TRBJ2-1
V: TRBV11-1
D: TRBD2

DNA: TGTGCCAGCACTTTGGGGGACAGGGGGTATGGCTACACCTTC
CDR3: CASTLGDRGYGYTF
size: once
J: TRBJ1-2
V: TRBV28
D: TRBD1

DNA: TGTGCCAGCGGAAGAGGCCATGAGCAGTTCTTC
CDR3: CASGRGHEQFF
size: .
J: TRBJ2-1
V: TRBV7-3
D: .

DNA: TGTGCCAGTAGTATAGGGGACAGACGACTTGAGCAGTTCTTC
CDR3: CASSIGDRRLEQFF
size: .
J: TRBJ2-1
V: TRBV19
D: TRBD1

DNA: TGTGCCAGCAGCCAAGGGCAGGGGGCGAAGACCCAGTACTTC
CDR3: CASSQGQGAKTQYF
size: .
J: TRBJ2-5
V: TRBV3-1/TRBV3-2
D: TRBD1

DNA: TGTGCCACCAGCAGAGATCTCTCTAGCGGGAGCACAGATACGCAGTATTTT
CDR3: CATSRDLSSGSTDTQYF
size: .
J: TRBJ2-3
V: TRBV15
D: TRBD2

DNA: TGTGCCAGCAGCGTAGATGGGACAGGGCGCACTGAAGCTTTCTTT
CDR3: CASSVDGTGRTEAFF
size: .
J: TRBJ1-1
V: TRBV9
D: TRBD1

DNA: TGTGCCAGCAGTCCGAGAGGATGGCTAAGCACAGATACGCAGTATTTT
CDR3: CASSPRGWLSTDTQYF
size: .
J: TRBJ2-3
V: TRBV27
D: .

DNA: TGTGCCAGCAGCTATACTAGCAGGACGGATACGCAGTATTTT
CDR3: CASSYTSRTDTQYF
size: .
J: TRBJ2-3
V: TRBV6-2/TRBV6-3
D: .

DNA: TGCGCCAGCAGCCAACCCCGACAGGGAAAGACTGAAGCTTTCTTT
CDR3: CASSQPRQGKTEAFF
size: .
J: TRBJ1-1
V: TRBV4-1
D: TRBD1

DNA: TGTGCCTGGAGTGCCGCAGGACAGGGTTTTAATTCACCCCTCCACTTT
CDR3: CAWSAAGQGFNSPLHF
size: .
J: TRBJ1-6
V: TRBV30
D: TRBD1

DNA: TGTGCCACCAGCAGCGGGAGGAGAATTAATGAGCAGTTCTTC
CDR3: CATSSGRRINEQFF
size: .
J: TRBJ2-1
V: TRBV15
D: TRBD2

DNA: TGTGCCAGCAGCCCCGGGAGCGGGATGTACTTC
CDR3: CASSPGSGMYF
size: .
J: TRBJ2-7
V: TRBV3-1/TRBV3-2
D: TRBD2

DNA: TGTGCCAGCAGCCAAGTAGGTGGGAGGGCCTACAATGAGCAGTTCTTC
CDR3: CASSQVGGRAYNEQFF
size: .
J: TRBJ2-1
V: TRBV3-1/TRBV3-2
D: TRBD2

DNA: TGTGCCAGCAGCCAAGGAGGACATGGGAATCAGCCCCAGCATTTT
CDR3: CASSQGGHGNQPQHF
size: .
J: TRBJ1-5
V: TRBV14
D: .

DNA: TGTGCCAGCAGGCCCGGGAACCCGGGGGCCAACGTCCTGACTTTC
CDR3: CASRPGNPGANVLTF
size: .
J: TRBJ2-6
V: TRBV6-4
D: .

DNA: TGTGCCACCAGTGACCGCCCTACTAGCGGGAGCACCTACGAGCAGTACTTC
CDR3: CATSDRPTSGSTYEQYF
size: .
J: TRBJ2-7
V: TRBV24-1
D: TRBD2

DNA: TGTGCCAGCAGCCAAACGCCAAGGTGGGGCCCTGAGCAGTTCTTC
CDR3: CASSQTPRWGPEQFF
size: .
J: TRBJ2-1
V: TRBV14
D: .

DNA: TGTGCCAGTAGTATAACCAGCGAGCAGTACTTC
CDR3: CASSITSEQYF
size: .
J: TRBJ2-7
V: TRBV19
D: .

DNA: TGTGCCAGTAGTATCACTCTCAATGAGCAGTTCTTC
CDR3: CASSITLNEQFF
size: few
J: TRBJ2-1
V: TRBV19
D: .

DNA: TGTGCCAGTGGAATTACAGAGAACACTGAAGCTTTCTTT
CDR3: CASGITENTEAFF
size: .
J: TRBJ1-1
V: TRBV2
D: .

DNA: TGTGCCAGCAGTTTACTGTCTGCAGGGGGCAATGGCTACACCTTC
CDR3: CASSLLSAGGNGYTF
size: .
J: TRBJ1-2
V: TRBV28
D: TRBD1